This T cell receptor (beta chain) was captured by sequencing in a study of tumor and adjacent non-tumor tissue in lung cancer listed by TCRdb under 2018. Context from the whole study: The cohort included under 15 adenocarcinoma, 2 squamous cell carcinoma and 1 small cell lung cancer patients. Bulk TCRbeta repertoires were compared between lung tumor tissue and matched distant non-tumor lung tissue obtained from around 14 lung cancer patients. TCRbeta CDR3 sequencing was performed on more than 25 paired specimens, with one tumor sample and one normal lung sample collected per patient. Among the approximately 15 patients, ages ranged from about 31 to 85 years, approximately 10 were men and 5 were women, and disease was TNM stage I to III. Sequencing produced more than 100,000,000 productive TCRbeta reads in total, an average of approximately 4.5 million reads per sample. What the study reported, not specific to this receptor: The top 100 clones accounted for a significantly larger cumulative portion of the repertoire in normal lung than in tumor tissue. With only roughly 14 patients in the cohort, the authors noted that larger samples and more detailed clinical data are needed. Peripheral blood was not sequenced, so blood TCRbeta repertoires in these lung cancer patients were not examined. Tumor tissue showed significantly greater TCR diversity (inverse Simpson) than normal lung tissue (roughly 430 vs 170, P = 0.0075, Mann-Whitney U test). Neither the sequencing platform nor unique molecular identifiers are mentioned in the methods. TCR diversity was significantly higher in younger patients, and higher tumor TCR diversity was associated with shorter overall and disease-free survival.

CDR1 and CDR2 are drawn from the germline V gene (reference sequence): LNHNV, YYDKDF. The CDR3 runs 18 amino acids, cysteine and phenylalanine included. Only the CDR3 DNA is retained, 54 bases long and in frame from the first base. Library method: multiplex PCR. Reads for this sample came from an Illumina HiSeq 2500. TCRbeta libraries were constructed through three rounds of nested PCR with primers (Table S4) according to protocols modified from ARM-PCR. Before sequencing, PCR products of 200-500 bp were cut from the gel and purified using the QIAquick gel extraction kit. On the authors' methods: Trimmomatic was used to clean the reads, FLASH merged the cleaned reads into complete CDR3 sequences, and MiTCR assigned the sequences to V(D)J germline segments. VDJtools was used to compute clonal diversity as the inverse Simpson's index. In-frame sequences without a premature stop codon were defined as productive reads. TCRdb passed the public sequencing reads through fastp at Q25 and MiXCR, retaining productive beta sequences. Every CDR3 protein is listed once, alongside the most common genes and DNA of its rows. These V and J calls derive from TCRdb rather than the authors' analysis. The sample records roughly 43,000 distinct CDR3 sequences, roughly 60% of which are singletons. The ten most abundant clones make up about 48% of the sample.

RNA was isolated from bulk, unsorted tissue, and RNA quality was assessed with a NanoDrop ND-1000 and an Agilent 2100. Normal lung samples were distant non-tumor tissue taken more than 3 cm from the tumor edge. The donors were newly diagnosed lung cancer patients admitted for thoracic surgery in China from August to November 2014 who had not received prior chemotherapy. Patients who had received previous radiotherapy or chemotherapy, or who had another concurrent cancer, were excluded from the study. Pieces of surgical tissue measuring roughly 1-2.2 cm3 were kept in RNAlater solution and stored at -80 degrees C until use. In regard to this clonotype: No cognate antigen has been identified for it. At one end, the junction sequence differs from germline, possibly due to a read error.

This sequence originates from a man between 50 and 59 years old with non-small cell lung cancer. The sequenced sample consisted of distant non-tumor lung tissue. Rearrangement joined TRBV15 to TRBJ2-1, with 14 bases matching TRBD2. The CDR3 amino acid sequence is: CTTNTRTSGRNTYNEQFF. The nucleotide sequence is TGTACCACCAACACAAGGACTAGCGGGAGGAATACCTACAATGAGCAGTTCTTC.